Listed below are T cell receptor beta chains from one sample, sequenced in a study of radiation and T cells in renal cell carcinoma. Repertoires were generated with immunoSEQ multiplex PCR, while TCRdb's copy carries only in-frame clones and drops some. The data contain roughly 100,000 clones, 70% to 85% of them singletons. The sequencing used blood, collected from a patient whose treatment included radiotherapy and nephrectomy. The receptors were gathered from a man aged 55 to 70 with renal cell carcinoma. CDR3s include the opening cysteine and the closing phenylalanine or tryptophan. The D gene is left open where the match is weak. Clone sizes are given selectively: once, few, many, or a class where the clone is expanded.

J gene: TRBJ1-1; clone size: NA; D gene: NA; V gene: TRBV5-1; CDR3 length: 15; CDR3 protein: CASSSGRSGRAEAFF; CDR3 DNA: TGCGCCAGCAGCTCTGGACGCTCTGGGCGAGCTGAAGCTTTCTTT
J gene: TRBJ2-7; clone size: NA; D gene: NA; V gene: TRBV5-8; CDR3 length: 13; CDR3 protein: CASSHSSSYEQYF; CDR3 DNA: TGTGCCAGCAGCCACTCCAGCTCCTACGAGCAGTACTTC
J gene: TRBJ2-1; clone size: once; D gene: NA; V gene: TRBV2; CDR3 length: 17; CDR3 protein: CASSVESAWSSYNEQFF; CDR3 DNA: TGTGCCAGCAGTGTGGAGAGCGCCTGGAGCTCCTACAATGAGCAGTTCTTC
J gene: TRBJ2-3; clone size: NA; D gene: TRBD2; V gene: TRBV5-4; CDR3 length: 14; CDR3 protein: CATGGGVGTDTQYF; CDR3 DNA: TGTGCCACCGGCGGGGGGGTCGGCACAGATACGCAGTATTTT
J gene: TRBJ1-5; clone size: NA; D gene: TRBD1; V gene: TRBV18; CDR3 length: 19; CDR3 protein: CASSPTPPDRGRFDQPQHF; CDR3 DNA: TGTGCCAGCTCACCCACCCCCCCGGACAGGGGGCGATTCGATCAGCCCCAGCATTTT
J gene: TRBJ1-2; clone size: NA; D gene: TRBD1; V gene: TRBV6-5; CDR3 length: 14; CDR3 protein: CASSSRTGAYGYTF; CDR3 DNA: TGTGCCAGCAGTTCCAGGACAGGGGCCTATGGCTACACCTTC
J gene: TRBJ2-2; clone size: NA; D gene: TRBD1; V gene: TRBV5-4; CDR3 length: 14; CDR3 protein: CASSLQGASGELFF; CDR3 DNA: TGTGCCAGCAGCTTGCAGGGGGCGAGCGGGGAGCTGTTTTTT
J gene: TRBJ1-1; clone size: NA; D gene: NA; V gene: TRBV2; CDR3 length: 13; CDR3 protein: CASLLRENTEAFF; CDR3 DNA: TGTGCCAGCCTTCTGCGGGAGAACACTGAAGCTTTCTTT
J gene: TRBJ1-2; clone size: NA; D gene: TRBD1; V gene: TRBV2; CDR3 length: 13; CDR3 protein: CASSGGQDYGYTF; CDR3 DNA: TGTGCCAGCAGTGGGGGACAGGACTATGGCTACACCTTC
J gene: TRBJ1-2; clone size: NA; D gene: NA; V gene: TRBV5-1; CDR3 length: 14; CDR3 protein: CASSLVEPNYGYTF; CDR3 DNA: TGCGCCAGCAGCTTGGTAGAGCCAAACTATGGCTACACCTTC
J gene: TRBJ2-7; clone size: NA; D gene: TRBD2; V gene: TRBV15; CDR3 length: 18; CDR3 protein: CATSTPGLGGREYYEQYF; CDR3 DNA: TGTGCCACCAGCACCCCAGGGTTGGGCGGGAGGGAATATTACGAGCAGTACTTC
J gene: TRBJ2-7; clone size: NA; D gene: NA; V gene: TRBV7-9; CDR3 length: 15; CDR3 protein: CASSLVPTRLDEQYF; CDR3 DNA: TGTGCCAGCAGCTTAGTTCCCACTAGGTTAGACGAGCAGTACTTC
J gene: TRBJ1-5; clone size: once; D gene: NA; V gene: TRBV27; CDR3 length: 13; CDR3 protein: CASRITANQPQHF; CDR3 DNA: TGTGCCAGCAGGATTACAGCCAATCAGCCCCAGCATTTT
J gene: TRBJ2-2; clone size: NA; D gene: NA; V gene: TRBV13; CDR3 length: 14; CDR3 protein: CASSSGPRPGELFF; CDR3 DNA: TGTGCCAGCAGCTCCGGGCCGCGCCCCGGGGAGCTGTTTTTT
J gene: TRBJ1-1; clone size: few; D gene: NA; V gene: TRBV30; CDR3 length: 13; CDR3 protein: CAWSVSRDTEAFF; CDR3 DNA: TGTGCCTGGAGTGTTAGCAGGGACACTGAAGCTTTCTTT
J gene: TRBJ2-5; clone size: few; D gene: TRBD2; V gene: TRBV7-6; CDR3 length: 17; CDR3 protein: CASSLGGTSGYQETQYF; CDR3 DNA: TGTGCCAGCAGCTTAGGAGGGACTAGCGGGTACCAAGAGACCCAGTACTTC
J gene: TRBJ2-1; clone size: NA; D gene: NA; V gene: TRBV7-2; CDR3 length: 14; CDR3 protein: CASSFPVLGNEQFF; CDR3 DNA: TGTGCCAGCAGTTTCCCCGTCCTGGGCAATGAGCAGTTCTTC
J gene: TRBJ2-5; clone size: once; D gene: NA; V gene: TRBV4-1; CDR3 length: 16; CDR3 protein: CASSQEGGRGLLTQYF; CDR3 DNA: TGCGCCAGCAGCCAGGAAGGCGGAAGAGGACTACTGACCCAGTACTTC
J gene: TRBJ1-1; clone size: NA; D gene: NA; V gene: TRBV13; CDR3 length: 12; CDR3 protein: CASSRYVGEAFF; CDR3 DNA: TGTGCCAGCAGCCGCTACGTAGGGGAGGCTTTCTTT
J gene: TRBJ2-5; clone size: NA; D gene: NA; V gene: TRBV18; CDR3 length: 13; CDR3 protein: CASSPGSGETQYF; CDR3 DNA: TGTGCCAGCTCACCAGGTTCGGGTGAGACCCAGTACTTC
J gene: TRBJ2-7; clone size: NA; D gene: NA; V gene: TRBV6-5; CDR3 length: 15; CDR3 protein: CASSWRSGPSYEQYF; CDR3 DNA: TGTGCCAGCAGTTGGCGGTCGGGGCCCTCCTACGAGCAGTACTTC
J gene: TRBJ1-1; clone size: few; D gene: NA; V gene: TRBV5-1; CDR3 length: 14; CDR3 protein: CASSFQRADTEAFF; CDR3 DNA: TGCGCCAGCAGCTTTCAAAGGGCGGACACTGAAGCTTTCTTT
J gene: TRBJ1-1; clone size: NA; D gene: TRBD1; V gene: TRBV14; CDR3 length: 13; CDR3 protein: CASRSGTDTEAFF; CDR3 DNA: TGTGCCAGCAGGTCCGGGACAGACACTGAAGCTTTCTTT
J gene: TRBJ2-1; clone size: NA; D gene: TRBD2; V gene: TRBV27; CDR3 length: 17; CDR3 protein: CASSFIGTSGTDDEQFF; CDR3 DNA: TGTGCCAGCAGTTTCATAGGGACTAGCGGGACTGACGATGAGCAGTTCTTC
J gene: TRBJ2-5; clone size: NA; D gene: NA; V gene: TRBV29-1; CDR3 length: 13; CDR3 protein: CSVRLTAQETQYF; CDR3 DNA: TGCAGCGTTAGGCTGACAGCCCAAGAGACCCAGTACTTC
J gene: TRBJ2-7; clone size: NA; D gene: NA; V gene: TRBV1; CDR3 length: 16; CDR3 protein: CTSSPRGTSGSPEQYF; CDR3 DNA: TGCACCAGCAGCCCCAGAGGAACTAGCGGGAGTCCCGAGCAGTACTTC
J gene: TRBJ1-1; clone size: NA; D gene: TRBD1; V gene: TRBV7-9; CDR3 length: 14; CDR3 protein: CASSLPRDSPKAFF; CDR3 DNA: TGTGCCAGCAGCTTACCCAGGGACAGCCCAAAGGCTTTCTTT
J gene: TRBJ2-3; clone size: NA; D gene: TRBD2; V gene: TRBV7-9; CDR3 length: 15; CDR3 protein: CASSLSGRAGDTQYF; CDR3 DNA: TGTGCCAGCAGCTTAAGCGGGAGGGCCGGAGATACGCAGTATTTT
J gene: TRBJ1-4; clone size: few; D gene: TRBD1; V gene: TRBV28; CDR3 length: 14; CDR3 protein: CASSRQGENEKLFF; CDR3 DNA: TGTGCCAGCAGTCGACAGGGGGAAAATGAAAAACTGTTTTTT
J gene: TRBJ2-7; clone size: few; D gene: NA; V gene: TRBV7-9; CDR3 length: 13; CDR3 protein: CASSFGDTGKQYF; CDR3 DNA: TGTGCCAGCAGCTTTGGAGACACTGGCAAGCAGTACTTC
J gene: TRBJ1-2; clone size: NA; D gene: NA; V gene: TRBV28; CDR3 length: 13; CDR3 protein: CATGSGGADGYTF; CDR3 DNA: TGTGCCACGGGATCGGGGGGCGCGGACGGCTACACCTTC
J gene: TRBJ2-1; clone size: once; D gene: TRBD2; V gene: TRBV7-2; CDR3 length: 17; CDR3 protein: CASRLPGLAGVGNEQFF; CDR3 DNA: TGTGCCAGCAGATTACCGGGACTAGCGGGGGTTGGCAATGAGCAGTTCTTC
J gene: TRBJ1-2; clone size: once; D gene: NA; V gene: TRBV14; CDR3 length: 11; CDR3 protein: CASSRDYGYTF; CDR3 DNA: TGTGCCAGCAGCCGGGACTATGGCTACACCTTC
J gene: TRBJ1-2; clone size: NA; D gene: NA; V gene: TRBV5-4; CDR3 length: 18; CDR3 protein: CASSLRVSGGRRIYGYTF; CDR3 DNA: TGTGCCAGCAGCTTGAGGGTCAGCGGAGGACGCCGGATCTATGGCTACACCTTC
J gene: TRBJ2-1; clone size: NA; D gene: TRBD2; V gene: TRBV2; CDR3 length: 18; CDR3 protein: CASSGESSGRASYNEQFF; CDR3 DNA: TGTGCCAGCAGTGGAGAGTCTAGCGGGAGGGCCTCCTACAATGAGCAGTTCTTC
J gene: TRBJ2-3; clone size: NA; D gene: TRBD2; V gene: TRBV15; CDR3 length: 18; CDR3 protein: CATSRDPMTSGSLDTQYF; CDR3 DNA: TGTGCCACCAGCAGAGATCCTATGACTAGCGGGAGCCTAGATACGCAGTATTTT
J gene: TRBJ1-1; clone size: few; D gene: NA; V gene: TRBV2; CDR3 length: 11; CDR3 protein: CAIDGDTEAFF; CDR3 DNA: TGTGCCATCGATGGAGACACTGAAGCTTTCTTT
J gene: TRBJ2-5; clone size: NA; D gene: NA; V gene: TRBV28; CDR3 length: 14; CDR3 protein: CASSFLRAQETQYF; CDR3 DNA: TGTGCCAGCAGTTTCCTCCGGGCTCAAGAGACCCAGTACTTC
J gene: TRBJ1-2; clone size: NA; D gene: TRBD1; V gene: TRBV5-4; CDR3 length: 17; CDR3 protein: CASSLEWDRGSNYGYTF; CDR3 DNA: TGTGCCAGCAGCTTAGAGTGGGACAGGGGGTCTAACTATGGCTACACCTTC
J gene: TRBJ1-3; clone size: NA; D gene: NA; V gene: TRBV18; CDR3 length: 14; CDR3 protein: CASSPTPVGNTIYF; CDR3 DNA: TGTGCCAGCTCACCCACCCCAGTAGGAAACACCATATATTTT
J gene: TRBJ2-5; clone size: NA; D gene: NA; V gene: TRBV5-1; CDR3 length: 14; CDR3 protein: CASSLDTVRETQYF; CDR3 DNA: TGCGCCAGCAGCTTGGACACGGTCCGGGAGACCCAGTACTTC
J gene: TRBJ2-3; clone size: once; D gene: NA; V gene: TRBV6-1; CDR3 length: 16; CDR3 protein: CASSEGRALSTDTQYF; CDR3 DNA: TGTGCCAGCAGTGAAGGCAGGGCCCTTAGCACAGATACGCAGTATTTT